The 23 T cell receptor beta chains in this list originate from one sample, sequenced in a study of OX40 agonist ivuxolimab in advanced cancers. The protocol was immunoSEQ multiplex PCR, while the TCRdb copy is restricted to in-frame clones and leaves out a portion. Seen here are about 48,000 clones, just over 85% observed once, and the top ten hold approximately 50%. Sequenced here: CD4+ or CD8+ T cells sorted from blood, sampled in a trial of the OX40 agonist ivuxolimab. Every receptor here comes from an adult with an advanced solid tumor such as melanoma, head and neck, liver or kidney cancer.

The V call is TRBV2, the J call TRBJ2-5; D perhaps matches TRBD2 (5 bases). The germline V and J ends were trimmed by 5 bases and 5 bases, with 12 bases remaining between them. The CDR3 extends over 13 amino acids. Germline CDR1 is SNHLY and CDR2 is FYNNEI. CDR3 DNA sequence: TGTGCCAGCAGTCAGGTGGGAGCGGAGACCCAGTACTTC. Its protein product is CASSQVGAETQYF.

The chain employs TRBV2 and TRBJ2-1, with D possibly TRBD2 on 5 matching bases. Germline V gene data show CDR1 as SNHLY and CDR2 as FYNNEI. V was trimmed by 8 bases and J by 4 bases, leaving 15 bases between them. The CDR3 contains 14 residues. DNA of the CDR3: TGTGCCAGCTCGTGGCAGGAGGCGTACAATGAGCAGTTCTTC. It is translated as CASSWQEAYNEQFF.

The J gene is TRBJ2-7, the V gene TRBV18, with TRBD1 matching 10 bases. CDR1 and CDR2 from the germline V gene are KGHSH and LQKENI. After removal of 3 bases from V and 5 bases from J, the junction contained 4 bases not matched to a gene. This CDR3 region has 14 residues. CDR3: CASSPRTGGNEQYF. CDR3 nucleotide sequence: TGTGCCAGCTCACCTAGGACAGGGGGGAACGAGCAGTACTTC.

The gene calls are TRBV7-8 and TRBJ1-2, with D perhaps TRBD1 (6 bases). The germline V gene encodes CDR1 SGHVS and CDR2 FQNEAQ. This CDR3 is built from 16 residues. Trimming took 5 bases from V and 7 from J, leaving 23 bases between them. CDR3 residues: CASSPSKTGLWVGYTF. CDR3 DNA sequence: TGTGCCAGCAGCCCATCAAAGACAGGTCTATGGGTTGGCTACACCTTC.

V is TRBV9 and J is TRBJ1-2; D is uncertain. The CDR3 is 13 residues long. Per the germline V gene, CDR1 is SGDLS and CDR2 is YYNGEE. Trimming took off 4 bases at V and 4 bases at J, with 11 bases between the two ends. The CDR3 DNA is TGTGCCAGCAGCTCCCACAACTCCTATGGCTACACCTTC. It is translated as CASSSHNSYGYTF.

J is TRBJ1-4 and V is TRBV18; no clear D. Germline CDR1 is KGHSH and CDR2 is LQKENI. The CDR3 is 12 residues long. The ends were cut back, 3 bases at V and 7 bases at J, with 6 bases in the middle. CDR3 region: CASSPGSEKLFF. The CDR3 nucleotides read TGTGCCAGCTCACCGGGGAGTGAAAAACTGTTTTTT.

The chain employs TRBV29-1 and TRBJ1-3, with 12 bases matching TRBD1. The CDR3 covers 14 residues. Germline CDR1 SQVTM, CDR2 ANQGSEA. V lost 6 bases, J lost 5 bases, and 5 bases stayed unmatched. CDR3 region: CSVRGTGGRNTIYF. As DNA, the CDR3 is TGCAGCGTCAGAGGGACAGGGGGCCGAAACACCATATATTTT.

The CDR3: CASSPRQGSSSGANVLTF. CDR3 in DNA: TGTGCCAGCAGCCCACGACAGGGATCGAGCTCTGGGGCCAACGTCCTGACTTTC. The J gene is TRBJ2-6, the V gene TRBV9; the match to TRBD1 covers 7 bases. Germline CDR1 is SGDLS and CDR2 is YYNGEE. This CDR3 comprises 18 residues. The J segment lost 0 bases and the V segment lost 4 bases, leaving 10 bases of the junction unmatched.

This rearrangement joins TRBV9 to TRBJ1-2; 7 bases are a match to TRBD1. V shed 4 bases and J 5 bases; nucleotides not matched to a gene: 5. Germline assignment: CDR1 SGDLS and CDR2 YYNGEE. The CDR3 consists of 13 residues. In DNA, the CDR3 is TGTGCCAGCAGCTCCGGACAGGCATATGGCTACACCTTC. Amino acids: CASSSGQAYGYTF.

The rearrangement links TRBV29-1 to TRBJ2-5; the D gene could be TRBD1 or TRBD2 (5 bases each). CDR1 and CDR2 (germline): SQVTM, ANQGSEA. The CDR3 runs 14 residues. The germline V and J ends were trimmed by 1 base and 4 bases, with 13 bases remaining between them. The CDR3 reads CSVEGGTRGETQYF. As DNA, the CDR3 is TGCAGCGTTGAAGGGGGGACCCGGGGAGAGACCCAGTACTTC.

V is TRBV2 and J is TRBJ2-1; 7 bases match TRBD1. The CDR3 is made up of 13 amino acids. Germline V CDR1 and CDR2: SNHLY, FYNNEI. After removal of 2 bases from V and 6 bases from J, the junction contained 1 base not matched to a gene. Here the CDR3 reads CASSENRGNEQFF. CDR3 coding DNA: TGTGCCAGCAGTGAAAACAGGGGCAATGAGCAGTTCTTC.

The chain uses TRBV29-1 and TRBJ1-3; 9 bases map to TRBD1. V was clipped by 4 bases and J by 1 base; unmatched bases: 11. The CDR3 consists of 17 residues. The germline V gene encodes CDR1 SQVTM and CDR2 ANQGSEA. CDR3 sequence (DNA): TGCAGCGTTGCCAGTATAACCGGGACAGGGTCTGGAAACACCATATATTTT. Translating it yields CSVASITGTGSGNTIYF.

V is TRBV30 and J is TRBJ1-2; TRBD1 matches at 12 bases. Trimming took 0 bases from V and 4 from J; bases not matched to a gene: 6. The CDR3 runs 16 residues. CDR1 and CDR2 from the germline V gene are GTSNPN and SVGIG (reference sequence). The CDR3 spells CAWSVGTGGGGYGYTF. In DNA form, the CDR3 reads TGTGCCTGGAGTGTCGGGACAGGGGGCGGTGGCTATGGCTACACCTTC.

V gene TRBV5-1 combines with J gene TRBJ2-3; possibly TRBD1 or TRBD2 for D (5 bases each). Germline V gene sequence: CDR1 SGHRS, CDR2 YFSETQ. The length of the CDR3 is 15 residues. Trimming cost V 0 bases and J 0 bases, with 8 bases left between them. CDR3 loop: CASSLGDGSTDTQYF. As DNA, the CDR3 is TGCGCCAGCAGCTTGGGGGACGGTAGCACAGATACGCAGTATTTT.

The V call is TRBV7-2, the J call TRBJ2-1, with 8 bases identical to TRBD2. This CDR3 contains 15 residues. The ends lost 2 bases at V and 3 bases at J; junction bases unmatched: 3. Germline loops: CDR1 SGHTA, CDR2 FQGNSA. The CDR3 here is CASSLSGSGYNEQFF. For the CDR3, the DNA is TGTGCCAGCAGCTTAAGCGGGAGCGGCTACAATGAGCAGTTCTTC.

This chain uses TRBV28 with TRBJ2-4, with D hard to call. CDR1 and CDR2 from the germline V gene are MDHEN and SYDVKM. The V end lost 6 bases, the J end lost 3 bases, and 12 bases lay between the germline ends. The CDR3 has 14 amino acids. The CDR3 loop reads CASSRSKGKNIQYF. CDR3 in DNA: TGTGCCAGCAGCCGATCTAAAGGCAAAAACATTCAGTACTTC. Drawing the rest from reference TRBV28 and TRBJ2-4, the complete variable domain is DVKVTQSSRYLVKRTGEKVFLECVQDMDHENMFWYRQDPGLGLRLIYFSYDVKMKEKGDIPEGYSVSREKKERFSLILESASTNQTSMYLCASSRSKGKNIQYFGAGTRLSVL.

This sequence joins TRBV7-3 and TRBJ2-5, with D possibly matching TRBD2 (6 bases). The CDR3 loop spans 14 amino acids. Trimming took off 2 bases at V and 1 base at J, with 8 bases between the two ends. CDR1 and CDR2 (germline): SGHTA, FQGTGA. CDR3 nucleotides: TGTGCCAGCAGCTTAGCGGGGACCCAAGAGACCCAGTACTTC. It encodes CASSLAGTQETQYF.

This clone was detected once. The chain uses TRBV19 and TRBJ2-7; 7 bases are a match to TRBD1. The germline V gene has CDR1 LNHDA and CDR2 SQIVND (reference sequence). The V gene end was trimmed by 10 bases and the J gene end by 2 bases; junction bases not matched to a gene: 8. The CDR3 is made up of 13 amino acids. CDR3 bases: TGTGCCACCAGCCCGGGACAGACCTACGAGCAGTACTTC. This codes for CATSPGQTYEQYF.

The rearrangement links TRBV6-5 to TRBJ1-3; D gene ambiguous. With 3 bases removed from V and 2 bases from J, the gap between germline ends came to 5 bases. The CDR3 has 13 amino acids. Germline V lookup: CDR1 MNHEY, CDR2 SVGAGI. CDR3 in amino acids: CASSYRAGNTIYF. CDR3 DNA: TGTGCCAGCAGTTATAGGGCTGGAAACACCATATATTTT.

The chain uses TRBV18 and TRBJ1-1, with a tentative D call TRBD1 (6 bases). This CDR3 spans 16 amino acids. CDR1 is KGHSH and CDR2 is LQKENI in the germline V gene. The V gene lost 2 bases and the J gene lost 2 bases, with 15 bases spanning the gap. The CDR3 loop is CASSPIGGRSNTEAFF. DNA for the CDR3: TGTGCCAGCTCACCAATAGGGGGACGGTCAAACACTGAAGCTTTCTTT.

This CDR3 is CATRIGQGRTEAFF. DNA for the CDR3: TGTGCCACCAGGATTGGGCAGGGGCGGACTGAAGCTTTCTTT. The chain joins TRBV6-1 to TRBJ1-1; weak D call: TRBD1 (6 bases). V was cut by 10 bases and J by 5 bases, with 20 bases left in between. Germline V lookup: CDR1 MNHNS, CDR2 SASEGT. The length of the CDR3 is 14 residues.

The chain is built from TRBV4-2 and TRBJ2-1; D is uncertain. Trimming removed 4 bases from V and 3 bases from J, with 7 bases in between. Germline assignment: CDR1 LGHNA and CDR2 YNFKEQ. The CDR3 totals 13 residues. The CDR3 DNA reads TGTGCCAGCAGCCCCCGAGGCTACAATGAGCAGTTCTTC. Translating gives CASSPRGYNEQFF.

The chain joins TRBV6-5 to TRBJ1-5; unclear D gene. The germline V gene encodes CDR1 MNHEY and CDR2 SVGAGI. Trimming left V 0 bases short and J 6 bases short, with 12 bases between. The CDR3 contains 15 residues. The CDR3 protein is CASSYSTGYGQPQHF. The CDR3 coding sequence is TGTGCCAGCAGTTACTCGACGGGGTACGGTCAGCCCCAGCATTTT.